The 5 T cell receptor beta chains reported below all come from one sample, sequenced in a study of beta chain features in type 1 diabetes. Study findings and constraints: The study found moderately but significantly shorter TCRB CDR3s in all four CD4+ subsets of Type 1 diabetes patients.

These receptors are not linked to any known antigen. Expressed TCRB transcripts were sequenced because the isolated RNA had all been reverse transcribed beforehand. Assay used: immunoSEQ multiplex PCR; TCRdb lists only in-frame clones, some missing. The sample consists of 150,000 to 200,000 clones, about 7.9% of them appearing once. The sequencing sample was made of central memory CD4+ T cells from blood. Receptors originate from a man aged 18 to 30 with type 1 diabetes.

This clone was recorded a few times. This sequence joins TRBV6-5 and TRBJ2-1; tentatively, D is TRBD1 (6 bases). Germline lookup yields CDR1 MNHEY and CDR2 SVGAGI. Trimming took 2 bases from V and 2 from J, leaving 7 bases between them. This CDR3 spans 14 amino acids. CDR3 sequence: CASSYGGAYNEQFF. The DNA for the CDR3 is TGTGCCAGCAGTTACGGGGGCGCCTACAATGAGCAGTTCTTC.

This clone was detected a few times. The V and J genes are TRBV2 and TRBJ2-1; TRBD2 is a possible D gene (6 bases). V lost 1 base, J lost 2 bases, and 12 bases lay in between. The CDR3 totals 16 residues. CDR1 and CDR2 from the germline V gene are SNHLY and FYNNEI. The CDR3 loop is CASSEVAGKTYNEQFF. The CDR3, as DNA: TGTGCCAGCAGTGAAGTGGCGGGGAAGACCTACAATGAGCAGTTCTTC.

Written as DNA, the CDR3 is TGTGCCAGTAGTGGGACCGGGACACCGAACACTGAAGCTTTCTTT. It yields the protein CASSGTGTPNTEAFF. The chain has TRBV19 and TRBJ1-1, with D possibly matching TRBD1 (6 bases). The V end was cut by 5 bases, the J end by 1 base, with 14 bases between. There are 15 residues in the CDR3. In germline, CDR1 is LNHDA, CDR2 SQIVND (reference sequence).

The chain has TRBV28 and TRBJ2-4, with TRBD1 matching 7 bases. Unmatched junction bases numbered 6, after V lost 5 bases and J lost 8 bases. Germline-derived CDR1 and CDR2 are MDHEN and SYDVKM. CDR3 size: 13 residues. CDR3 region: CASSRTGTYIQYF. The DNA of the CDR3 is TGTGCCAGCAGTCGGACAGGAACTTACATTCAGTACTTC.

This clone came up a few times. The CDR3 spells CAWSTGGGGETQYF. The CDR3 nucleotides are TGTGCCTGGAGTACCGGCGGGGGTGGGGAGACCCAGTACTTC. The chain has TRBV30 and TRBJ2-5; 7 bases match TRBD2. V shed 2 bases and J 5 bases; nucleotides not matched to a gene: 8. Germline V lookup: CDR1 GTSNPN, CDR2 SVGIG (reference sequence). This CDR3 is built from 14 residues.